What follows is one T cell receptor beta chain and its context. As yet, its antigen is unknown. Generated by immunoSEQ multiplex PCR, the TCRdb table keeps only in-frame clones and is missing some. The table lists around 140,000 clones, 86% of them singletons. Germline CDR1 reads SGHNT; CDR2 reads YENEEA. Trimming took off 1 base at V and 3 bases at J, with 15 bases between the two ends. The CDR3 is made up of 17 amino acids. This specimen belongs to a study of T cell responses to AZD1222 COVID-19 vaccine. Study findings and constraints: The study found vaccine-associated CD4 TCRs spanning spike, dominant at 160-218 and 743-854. Nearly half of the spike-specific TCRs reportedly recognize variant regions that carry no mutations. Just 5 to 7 AZD1222 recipients were seropositive at baseline. Repertoire sampling was restricted to post-peak T cell response timepoints.

The sequencing here drew on peripheral blood, taken 28 days after the second AZD1222 dose. The chain carries TRBV11-3 and TRBJ2-2; tentatively, D is TRBD2 (6 bases). The source of this sequence is an adult who received the AZD1222 COVID-19 vaccine. The CDR3 spells CASSLGGVRDYTGELFF. Written as DNA, the CDR3 is TGTGCCAGCAGCTTAGGCGGGGTTAGGGACTACACCGGGGAGCTGTTTTTT.